The entry below describes one T cell receptor beta chain. Employing constant-segment primers, 5'RACE generated TCR alpha and TCR beta cDNA libraries bearing sample barcodes and UMIs. TCRdb re-derived calls from the 5' RACE reads in MiXCR, one entry per CDR3 protein. The repertoire holds some 48,000 distinct CDR3 sequences, 25% to 30% seen once, with around 44% in the top ten. The data are from a study of T-cell memory formation after mild COVID-19. V lost 7 bases to trimming and J lost 6 bases; unmatched junction nucleotides: 10. The CDR3 length is 14 residues. The V gene's germline CDR1 is MNHEY and CDR2 SVGEGT.

The chain uses TRBV6-2 or TRBV6-3 and TRBJ2-7; 9 nucleotides match TRBD2. The sample comprised PBMCs or a T cell subset sorted from them (not recorded which). The clonotype comes from a man younger than 35 who had mild COVID-19 (a few samples of this study predate the infection). Cell type and time point are not known. CDR3 loop: CASTPGLAHAEQYF. CDR3 sequence (DNA): TGTGCCAGCACCCCGGGACTAGCCCACGCCGAGCAGTACTTC.